This is a list of T cell receptor beta chains from one sample in a study of T-cell memory formation after mild COVID-19. TCRdb reanalysed the 5' RACE reads using MiXCR and keeps one entry per CDR3 protein. Among 190,000 or so distinct CDR3 sequences listed, about 20% were seen once. The sequencing sample was made of PBMCs or a T cell subset sorted from them (not recorded which). The receptor set was obtained from an adult woman who had mild COVID-19 (a few samples of this study predate the infection). Cell type and time point are not known. Each CDR3 is given with its conserved first and last residue. The order of the fields is CDR3 length, V gene, clone size, J gene, D gene, CDR3 protein, CDR3 DNA. A D gene is named only where the DNA matches it firmly. Clone size is stated in some rows and not others, as once, few, many or a class when expanded.

14	TRBV20-1	NA	TRBJ2-7	TRBD1	CSAITRGQGNEQYF	TGCAGTGCTATAACCCGAGGACAGGGCAACGAGCAGTACTTC
14	TRBV7-3	few	TRBJ2-5	NA	CASSLIPDGETQYF	TGTGCCAGCAGCTTAATCCCGGACGGAGAGACCCAGTACTTC
18	TRBV7-6	NA	TRBJ1-3	TRBD1	CASSLGYDRGLHGNTIYF	TGTGCCAGCAGCTTAGGTTACGACAGGGGGCTTCATGGAAACACCATATATTTT
16	TRBV7-8	NA	TRBJ1-4	NA	CASSLRPREVNEKLFF	TGTGCCAGCAGCTTACGTCCCAGAGAAGTTAATGAAAAACTGTTTTTT
16	TRBV4-3	few	TRBJ2-3	TRBD2	CASSQDGGTPGNTQYF	TGCGCCAGCAGCCAAGACGGGGGGACTCCCGGGAATACGCAGTATTTT
13	TRBV24-1	few	TRBJ1-5	NA	CATGRGSNQPQHF	TGTGCCACCGGTCGGGGAAGCAATCAGCCCCAGCATTTT
13	TRBV24-1	NA	TRBJ2-2	NA	CATMAGDTGELFF	TGTGCCACCATGGCCGGGGACACCGGGGAGCTGTTTTTT
12	TRBV29-1	NA	TRBJ2-7	NA	CSVEYQGIEQYF	TGCAGCGTTGAGTACCAGGGTATCGAGCAGTACTTC
11	TRBV12-3/TRBV12-4	few	TRBJ2-1	TRBD1	CASRDQGAQFF	TGTGCCAGCAGGGACCAGGGGGCGCAGTTCTTC
15	TRBV4-1	NA	TRBJ2-7	TRBD1	CASSQVTGTPYEQYF	TGCGCCAGCAGCCAAGTGACAGGGACCCCCTACGAGCAGTACTTC
18	TRBV7-8	few	TRBJ1-6	NA	CASSQRGHTNSYNSPLHF	TGTGCCAGCAGCCAAAGGGGACATACGAACTCCTATAATTCACCCCTCCACTTT
14	TRBV29-1	NA	TRBJ2-3	NA	CSVRQSSSTDTQYF	TGCAGCGTTAGGCAGAGTTCTAGCACAGATACGCAGTATTTT
14	TRBV7-3	NA	TRBJ2-1	TRBD2	CASSSGLAGVEQFF	TGTGCCAGCAGCTCCGGACTAGCGGGAGTCGAGCAGTTCTTC
15	TRBV6-5	NA	TRBJ2-1	TRBD1	CASSFTGQGYNEQFF	TGTGCCAGCAGCTTTACGGGACAGGGATACAATGAGCAGTTCTTC
15	TRBV6-5	NA	TRBJ2-7	NA	CASSTTSGLSYEQYF	TGTGCCAGCAGCACTACGTCAGGGCTCTCCTACGAGCAGTACTTC
11	TRBV6-5	many	TRBJ1-1	TRBD1	CASSRGFEAFF	TGTGCCAGCAGCAGGGGGTTCGAAGCTTTCTTT
11	TRBV6-5	NA	TRBJ1-1	NA	CASWLGTEAFF	TGTGCCAGCTGGTTGGGGACTGAAGCTTTCTTT
18	TRBV7-3	few	TRBJ2-1	TRBD1	CASSLRGQGISQYNEQFF	TGTGCCAGCAGCTTAAGGGGACAGGGCATATCCCAATACAATGAGCAGTTCTTC
14	TRBV12-3/TRBV12-4	NA	TRBJ1-1	NA	CASSIGVMNTEAFF	TGTGCCAGCAGCATCGGAGTGATGAACACTGAAGCTTTCTTT
10	TRBV30	NA	TRBJ2-3	NA	CACRTQTQYF	TGTGCCTGTCGAACGCAGACGCAGTATTTT
16	TRBV12-3/TRBV12-4	NA	TRBJ2-7	TRBD1	CASSLAHPTGSYEQYF	TGTGCCAGCAGTTTAGCCCACCCGACAGGGTCGTACGAGCAGTACTTC
14	TRBV7-9	NA	TRBJ2-1	TRBD2	CASIGGGDYNEQFF	TGTGCCAGCATCGGGGGAGGGGATTACAATGAGCAGTTCTTC
13	TRBV12-3/TRBV12-4	few	TRBJ1-1	NA	CAIRGGGFTEAFF	TGTGCCATCCGGGGCGGGGGTTTCACTGAAGCTTTCTTT
13	TRBV11-2	few	TRBJ1-5	NA	CASSLKGWEPQHF	TGTGCCAGCAGCTTAAAGGGTTGGGAGCCCCAGCATTTT
14	TRBV27	NA	TRBJ2-5	NA	CASSFGGAWGTQYF	TGTGCCAGCAGTTTTGGGGGGGCCTGGGGGACCCAGTACTTC
13	TRBV19	NA	TRBJ2-7	NA	CASSEEVPYEQYF	TGTGCCAGTAGTGAGGAAGTTCCCTACGAGCAGTACTTC
15	TRBV7-9	few	TRBJ2-6	NA	CASSAVGVWANVLTF	TGTGCCAGCAGCGCCGTAGGGGTATGGGCCAACGTCCTGACTTTC
17	TRBV9	NA	TRBJ2-1	TRBD2	CASSVGTSGDPYNEQFF	TGTGCCAGCAGCGTAGGGACTAGCGGGGATCCCTACAATGAGCAGTTCTTC